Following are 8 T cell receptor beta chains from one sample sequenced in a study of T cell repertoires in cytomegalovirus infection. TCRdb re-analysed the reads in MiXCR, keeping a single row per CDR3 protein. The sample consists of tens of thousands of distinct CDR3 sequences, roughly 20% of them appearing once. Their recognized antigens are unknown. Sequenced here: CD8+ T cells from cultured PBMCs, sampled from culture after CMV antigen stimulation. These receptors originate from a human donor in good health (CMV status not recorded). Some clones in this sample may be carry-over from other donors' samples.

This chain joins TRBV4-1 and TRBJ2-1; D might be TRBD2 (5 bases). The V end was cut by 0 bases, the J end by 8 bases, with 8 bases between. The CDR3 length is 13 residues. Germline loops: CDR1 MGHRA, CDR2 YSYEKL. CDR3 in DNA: TGCGCCAGCAGCCAAGAAGGGCGGGATGAGCAGTTCTTC. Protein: CASSQEGRDEQFF.

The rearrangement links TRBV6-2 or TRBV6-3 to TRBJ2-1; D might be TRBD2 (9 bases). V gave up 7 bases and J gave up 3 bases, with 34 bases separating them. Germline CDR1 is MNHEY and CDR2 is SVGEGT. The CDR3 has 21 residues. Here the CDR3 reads CASTYGQGGAGGPNVYNEQFF. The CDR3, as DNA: TGTGCCAGCACCTATGGACAGGGAGGAGCGGGAGGCCCTAACGTCTACAATGAGCAGTTCTTC.

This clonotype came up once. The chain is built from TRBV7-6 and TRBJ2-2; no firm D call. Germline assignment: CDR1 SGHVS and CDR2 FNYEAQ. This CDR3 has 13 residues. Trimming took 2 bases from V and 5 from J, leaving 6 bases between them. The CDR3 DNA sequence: TGTGCCAGCAGCTTAACGGTTACCGGGGAGCTGTTTTTT. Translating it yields CASSLTVTGELFF.

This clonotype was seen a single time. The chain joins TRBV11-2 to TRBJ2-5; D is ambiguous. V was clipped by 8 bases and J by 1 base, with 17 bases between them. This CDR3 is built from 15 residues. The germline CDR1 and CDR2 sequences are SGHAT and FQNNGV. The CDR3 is CASGRTSRSQETQYF. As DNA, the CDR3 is TGTGCCAGCGGGCGGACCTCCAGGAGCCAAGAGACCCAGTACTTC.

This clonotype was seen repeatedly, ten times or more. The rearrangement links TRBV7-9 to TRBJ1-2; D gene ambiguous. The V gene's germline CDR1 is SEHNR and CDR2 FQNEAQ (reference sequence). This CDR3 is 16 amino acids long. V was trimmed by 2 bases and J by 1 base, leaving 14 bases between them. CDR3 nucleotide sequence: TGTGCCAGCAGCTTACCGCAAAAACAGATTAACTATGGCTACACCTTC. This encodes CASSLPQKQINYGYTF.

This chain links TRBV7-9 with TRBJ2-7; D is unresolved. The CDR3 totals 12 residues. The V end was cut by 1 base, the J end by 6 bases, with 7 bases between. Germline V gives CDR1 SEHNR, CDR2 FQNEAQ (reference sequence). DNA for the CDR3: TGTGCCAGCAGCTTAGGGATCGGCGAGCAGTACTTC. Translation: CASSLGIGEQYF.

The CDR3 protein is CASSQGGAYNEQFF. The DNA of the CDR3 is TGTGCCAGCAGCCAGGGGGGCGCCTACAATGAGCAGTTCTTC. The chain has TRBV6-2 or TRBV6-3 and TRBJ2-1, with a tentative D call TRBD1 (7 bases). The CDR3 length is 14 residues. The V gene lost 6 bases and the J gene lost 2 bases, with 11 bases spanning the gap. Germline V lookup: CDR1 MNHEY, CDR2 SVGEGT.

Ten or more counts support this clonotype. The CDR3 DNA is TGTGCCAGCAGCCGGGACAGGGGTTTCTACGAGCAGTACTTC. Encoded protein: CASSRDRGFYEQYF. This sequence joins TRBV11-2 and TRBJ2-7; 10 bases agree with TRBD1. After removal of 5 bases from V and 3 bases from J, the junction contained 4 bases not matched to a gene. CDR1 is SGHAT, CDR2 FQNNGV, per germline. The length of the CDR3 is 14 residues.